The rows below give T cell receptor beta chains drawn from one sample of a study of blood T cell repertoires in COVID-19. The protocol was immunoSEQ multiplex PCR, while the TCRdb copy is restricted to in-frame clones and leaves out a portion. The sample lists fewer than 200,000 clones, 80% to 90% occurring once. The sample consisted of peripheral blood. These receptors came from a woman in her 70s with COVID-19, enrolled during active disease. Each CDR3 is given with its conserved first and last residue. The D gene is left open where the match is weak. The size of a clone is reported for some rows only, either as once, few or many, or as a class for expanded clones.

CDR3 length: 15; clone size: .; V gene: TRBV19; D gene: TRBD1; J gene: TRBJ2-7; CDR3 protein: CASRIGQGDIYEQYF; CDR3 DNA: TGTGCCAGTAGGATCGGACAGGGCGATATATACGAGCAGTACTTC
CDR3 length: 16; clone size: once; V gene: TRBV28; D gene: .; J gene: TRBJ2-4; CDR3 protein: CASSSLGLLAKNIQYF; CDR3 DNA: TGTGCCAGCAGTTCCCTGGGACTTCTAGCCAAAAACATTCAGTACTTC
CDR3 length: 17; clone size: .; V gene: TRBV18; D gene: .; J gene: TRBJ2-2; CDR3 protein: CASCKGETKRPAGELFF; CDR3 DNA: TGTGCCAGCTGTAAGGGAGAGACAAAACGTCCCGCCGGGGAGCTGTTTTTT
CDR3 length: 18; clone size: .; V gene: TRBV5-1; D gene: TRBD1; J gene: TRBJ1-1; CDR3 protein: CASSRLPGQGMGNTEAFF; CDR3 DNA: TGCGCCAGCAGCCGTCTGCCGGGACAGGGGATGGGGAACACTGAAGCTTTCTTT
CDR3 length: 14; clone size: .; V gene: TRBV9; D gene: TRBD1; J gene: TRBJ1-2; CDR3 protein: CASSAERYRGGYTF; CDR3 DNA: TGTGCCAGCAGCGCGGAGAGGTACAGGGGTGGCTACACCTTC
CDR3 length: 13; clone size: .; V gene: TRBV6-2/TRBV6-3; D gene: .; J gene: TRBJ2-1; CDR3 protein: CASSPDYPLSPFF; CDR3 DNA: TGTGCCAGCAGCCCGGACTACCCATTATCGCCGTTCTTC
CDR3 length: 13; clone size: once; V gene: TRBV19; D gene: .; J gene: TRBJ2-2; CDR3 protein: CASRNRVAGELFF; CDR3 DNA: TGTGCCAGTAGGAACAGGGTTGCCGGGGAGCTGTTTTTT
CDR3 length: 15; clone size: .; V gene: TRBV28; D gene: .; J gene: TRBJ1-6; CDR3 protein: CASRPQGTYNSPLHF; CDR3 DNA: TGTGCCAGCAGACCCCAGGGGACCTATAATTCACCCCTCCACTTT
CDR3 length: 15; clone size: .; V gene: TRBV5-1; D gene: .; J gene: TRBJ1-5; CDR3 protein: CASSLTTGGNQPQHF; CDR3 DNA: TGCGCCAGCAGCTTGACTACCGGAGGCAATCAGCCCCAGCATTTT
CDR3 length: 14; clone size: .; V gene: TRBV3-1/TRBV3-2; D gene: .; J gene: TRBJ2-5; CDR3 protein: CASSQERGPGAQYF; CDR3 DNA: TGTGCCAGCAGCCAAGAGCGGGGACCCGGGGCCCAGTACTTC
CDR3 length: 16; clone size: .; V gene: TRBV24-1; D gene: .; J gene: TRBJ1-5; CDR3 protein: CATSRGGVVSNQPQHF; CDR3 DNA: TGTGCCACCTCCCGAGGGGGGGTTGTGAGCAATCAGCCCCAGCATTTT
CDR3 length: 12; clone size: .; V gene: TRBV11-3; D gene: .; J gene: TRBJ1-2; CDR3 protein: CASSRLQGGYTF; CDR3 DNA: TGTGCCAGCAGCCGTCTACAGGGTGGCTACACCTTC
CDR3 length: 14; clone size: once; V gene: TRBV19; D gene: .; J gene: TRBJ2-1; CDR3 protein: CASSGGDGYNEQFF; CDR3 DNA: TGTGCCAGTTCGGGCGGGGACGGCTACAATGAGCAGTTCTTC
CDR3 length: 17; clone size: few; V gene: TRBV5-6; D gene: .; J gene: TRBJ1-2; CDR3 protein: CASSLEDSPSTNYGYTF; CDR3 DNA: TGTGCCAGCAGCTTGGAGGACAGCCCTAGCACTAACTATGGCTACACCTTC
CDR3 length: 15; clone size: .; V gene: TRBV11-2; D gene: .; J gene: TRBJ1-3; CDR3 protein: CASSLRTLPGNTIYF; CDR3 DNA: TGTGCCAGCAGCCTAAGGACACTACCTGGAAACACCATATATTTT
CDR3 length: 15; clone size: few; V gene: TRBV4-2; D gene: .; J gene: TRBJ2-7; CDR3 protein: CASSQGTGTSYEQYF; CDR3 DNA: TGTGCCAGCAGCCAAGGGACTGGTACCTCCTACGAGCAGTACTTC
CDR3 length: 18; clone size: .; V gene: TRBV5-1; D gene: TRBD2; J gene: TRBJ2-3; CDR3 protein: CASSRSTSGRDRADTQYF; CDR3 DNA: TGCGCCAGCAGCCGCTCGACTAGCGGGAGGGATCGGGCAGATACGCAGTATTTT
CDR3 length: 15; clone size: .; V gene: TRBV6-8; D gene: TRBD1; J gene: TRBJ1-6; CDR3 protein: CASSYQGQGNSPLHF; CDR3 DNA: TGTGCCAGCAGTTACCAGGGACAGGGGAATTCACCCCTCCACTTT
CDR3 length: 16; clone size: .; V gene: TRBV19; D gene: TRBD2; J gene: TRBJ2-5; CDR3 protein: CASSTGTSGIQETQYF; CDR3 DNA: TGTGCCAGTAGCACCGGGACTAGCGGGATCCAAGAGACCCAGTACTTC
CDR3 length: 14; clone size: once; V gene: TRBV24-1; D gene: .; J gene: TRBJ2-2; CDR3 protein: CATRPGQNTGELFF; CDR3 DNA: TGTGCCACCAGGCCGGGACAGAACACCGGGGAGCTGTTTTTT
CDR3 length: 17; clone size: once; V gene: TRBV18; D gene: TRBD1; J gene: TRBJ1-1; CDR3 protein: CASSLTSTGIGNTEAFF; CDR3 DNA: TGTGCCAGCTCACTAACCTCGACAGGGATTGGGAACACTGAAGCTTTCTTT
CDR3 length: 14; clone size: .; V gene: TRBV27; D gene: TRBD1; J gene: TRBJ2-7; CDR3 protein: CASSLGQGPYEQYF; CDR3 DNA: TGTGCCAGCAGTTTAGGACAGGGGCCCTACGAGCAGTACTTC
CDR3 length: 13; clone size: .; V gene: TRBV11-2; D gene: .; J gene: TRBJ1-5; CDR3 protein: CASSQDRGGPQHF; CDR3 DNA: TGTGCCAGCAGCCAAGATCGGGGGGGGCCCCAGCATTTT
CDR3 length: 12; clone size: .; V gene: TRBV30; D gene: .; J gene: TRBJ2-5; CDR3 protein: CAWSVLAETQYF; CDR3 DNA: TGTGCCTGGAGTGTACTAGCAGAGACCCAGTACTTC
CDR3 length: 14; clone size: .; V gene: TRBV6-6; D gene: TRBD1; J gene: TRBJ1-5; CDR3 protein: CASSRTGRGQPQHF; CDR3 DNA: TGTGCCAGCAGCCGGACAGGGAGGGGGCAGCCCCAGCATTTT
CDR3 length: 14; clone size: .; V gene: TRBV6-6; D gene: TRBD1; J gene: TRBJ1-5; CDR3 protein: CASTLDRGNQPQHF; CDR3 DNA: TGTGCCAGCACTCTGGACAGGGGCAATCAGCCCCAGCATTTT
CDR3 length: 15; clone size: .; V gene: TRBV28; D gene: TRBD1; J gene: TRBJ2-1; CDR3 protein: CASSPDRGPYNEQFF; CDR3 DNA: TGTGCCAGCAGTCCGGACAGGGGGCCCTACAATGAGCAGTTCTTC
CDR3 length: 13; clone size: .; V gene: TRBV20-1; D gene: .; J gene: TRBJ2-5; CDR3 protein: CSASIGGLETQYF; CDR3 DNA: TGCAGTGCTAGTATAGGGGGATTGGAGACCCAGTACTTC
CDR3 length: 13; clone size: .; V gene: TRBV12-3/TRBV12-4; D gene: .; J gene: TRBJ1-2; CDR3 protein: CASSVQGSYGYTF; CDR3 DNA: TGTGCCAGCAGTGTCCAGGGATCTTATGGCTACACCTTC
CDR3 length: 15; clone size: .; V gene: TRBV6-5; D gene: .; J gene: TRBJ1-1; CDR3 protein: CASERPGAWVTEAFF; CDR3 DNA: TGTGCCAGCGAGAGACCAGGCGCGTGGGTCACTGAAGCTTTCTTT
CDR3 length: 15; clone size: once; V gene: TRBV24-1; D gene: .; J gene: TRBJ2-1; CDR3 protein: CATSDLSDRDNEQFF; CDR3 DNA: TGTGCCACCAGTGATTTGAGCGACAGAGACAATGAGCAGTTCTTC
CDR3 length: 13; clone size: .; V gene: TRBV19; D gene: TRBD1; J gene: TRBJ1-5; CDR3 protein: CASSLQGYQPQHF; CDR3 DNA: TGTGCCAGTAGCCTACAGGGGTATCAGCCCCAGCATTTT
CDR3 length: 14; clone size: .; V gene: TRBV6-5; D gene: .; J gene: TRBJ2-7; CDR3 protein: CASSRTIGSYEQYF; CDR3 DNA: TGTGCCAGCAGTCGGACTATCGGCTCCTACGAGCAGTACTTC
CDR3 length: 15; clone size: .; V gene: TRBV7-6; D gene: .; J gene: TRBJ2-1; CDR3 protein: CASSLAGTQHNEQFF; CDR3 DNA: TGTGCCAGCAGCTTAGCGGGGACTCAACACAATGAGCAGTTCTTC
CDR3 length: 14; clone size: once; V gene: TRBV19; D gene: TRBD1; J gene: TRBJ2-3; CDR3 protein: CASRTQGALDTQYF; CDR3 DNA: TGTGCCAGTAGAACCCAGGGGGCATTAGATACGCAGTATTTT
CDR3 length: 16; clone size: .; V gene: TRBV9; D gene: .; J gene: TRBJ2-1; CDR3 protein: CASSPLPGGSYNEQFF; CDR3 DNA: TGTGCCAGCAGCCCTCTACCCGGGGGCTCCTACAATGAGCAGTTCTTC
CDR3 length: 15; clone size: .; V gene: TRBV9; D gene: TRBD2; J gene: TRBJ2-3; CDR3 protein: CASSAGLASTDTQYF; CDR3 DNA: TGTGCCAGCAGCGCCGGACTAGCTAGCACAGATACGCAGTATTTT
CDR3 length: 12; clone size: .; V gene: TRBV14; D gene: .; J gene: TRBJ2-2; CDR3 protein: CASRSGRVELFF; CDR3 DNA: TGTGCCAGCAGGTCGGGAAGGGTCGAGCTGTTTTTT
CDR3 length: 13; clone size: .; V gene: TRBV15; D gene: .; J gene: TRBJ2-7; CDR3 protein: CATSSNTAREQYF; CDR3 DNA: TGTGCCACCAGCAGTAATACAGCCCGCGAGCAGTACTTC
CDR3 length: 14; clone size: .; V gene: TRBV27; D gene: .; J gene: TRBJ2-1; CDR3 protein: CASSEQDSYNEQFF; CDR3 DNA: TGTGCCAGCAGTGAACAGGACTCCTACAATGAGCAGTTCTTC
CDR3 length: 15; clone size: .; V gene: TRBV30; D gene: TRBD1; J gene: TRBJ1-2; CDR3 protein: CAWSDGRGLTNGYTF; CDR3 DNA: TGTGCCTGGAGTGACGGCAGGGGGCTTACGAATGGCTACACCTTC
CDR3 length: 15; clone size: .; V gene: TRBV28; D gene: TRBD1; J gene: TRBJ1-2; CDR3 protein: CAGGVPDRGRDGYTF; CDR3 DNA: TGTGCCGGGGGCGTCCCGGACAGGGGACGGGATGGCTACACCTTC
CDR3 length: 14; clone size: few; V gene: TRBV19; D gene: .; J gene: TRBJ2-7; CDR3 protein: CASSRVDSTYEQYF; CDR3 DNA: TGTGCCAGTAGTAGAGTGGACTCAACCTACGAGCAGTACTTC
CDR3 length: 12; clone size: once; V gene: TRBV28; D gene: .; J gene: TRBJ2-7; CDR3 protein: CASRGQSYEQYF; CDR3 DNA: TGTGCCAGCAGAGGACAGTCCTACGAGCAGTACTTC
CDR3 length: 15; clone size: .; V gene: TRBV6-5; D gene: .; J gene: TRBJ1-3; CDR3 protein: CASSREQGRGNTIYF; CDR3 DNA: TGTGCCAGCAGCCGTGAACAGGGCCGCGGAAACACCATATATTTT
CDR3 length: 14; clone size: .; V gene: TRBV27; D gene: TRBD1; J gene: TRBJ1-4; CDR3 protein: CASSPDRGNEKLFF; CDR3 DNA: TGTGCCAGCAGCCCAGACAGGGGTAATGAAAAACTGTTTTTT
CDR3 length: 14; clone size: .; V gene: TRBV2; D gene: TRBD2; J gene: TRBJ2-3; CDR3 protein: CASPGGSSGDTQYF; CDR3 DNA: TGTGCCAGCCCGGGCGGGAGCAGTGGAGATACGCAGTATTTT
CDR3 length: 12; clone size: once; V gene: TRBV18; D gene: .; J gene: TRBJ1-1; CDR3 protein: CASSGDTSSAFF; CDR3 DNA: TGTGCCAGCTCAGGGGACACCTCTTCTGCTTTCTTT
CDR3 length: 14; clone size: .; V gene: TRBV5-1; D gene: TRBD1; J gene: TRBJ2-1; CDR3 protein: CASSSGQGGNEQFF; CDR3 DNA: TGCGCCAGCAGCTCCGGACAGGGGGGGAATGAGCAGTTCTTC
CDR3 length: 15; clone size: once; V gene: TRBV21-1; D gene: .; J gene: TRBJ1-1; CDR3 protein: CASSKGGQGGTEAFF; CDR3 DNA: TGTGCCAGCAGCAAAGGGGGACAGGGTGGAACTGAAGCTTTCTTT
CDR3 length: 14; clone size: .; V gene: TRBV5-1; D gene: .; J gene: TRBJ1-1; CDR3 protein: CASSSRGMNTEAFF; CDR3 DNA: TGCGCCAGCAGCTCCAGGGGCATGAACACTGAAGCTTTCTTT
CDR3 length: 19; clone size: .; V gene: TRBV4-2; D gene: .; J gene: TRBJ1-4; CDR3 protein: CASSQDLKEGHKVDEKLFF; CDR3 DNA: TGTGCCAGCAGCCAAGATCTCAAGGAGGGCCACAAAGTGGATGAAAAACTGTTTTTT
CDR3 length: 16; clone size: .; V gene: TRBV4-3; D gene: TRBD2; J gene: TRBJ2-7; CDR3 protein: CASSQAASGPNYEQYF; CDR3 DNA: TGCGCCAGCAGCCAAGCCGCTAGCGGGCCAAACTACGAGCAGTACTTC
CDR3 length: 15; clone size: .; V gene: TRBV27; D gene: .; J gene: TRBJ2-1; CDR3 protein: CASSFRGAGYNEQFF; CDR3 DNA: TGTGCCAGCAGTTTTCGGGGGGCAGGCTACAATGAGCAGTTCTTC